Included here is one T cell receptor beta chain sequence, with context. V was trimmed by 2 bases and J by 6 bases, leaving 17 bases between them. Germline CDR1 and CDR2: MDHEN and SYDVKM. The CDR3 totals 16 residues. The data originate from a study of control samples from healthy donors and cancer patients. Here immunoSEQ multiplex PCR was the method, and the copy in TCRdb shows in-frame clones only, minus some. The table shows roughly 93,000 clones, with roughly 91% occurring only once. V gene TRBV28 combines with J gene TRBJ1-5; D possibly corresponds to TRBD1 (5 bases). Sample: PBMCs. The sequence derives from a woman in her 50s with colorectal cancer. CDR3 sequence reads: CASSLGGWGLFQPQHF. The CDR3 region has the DNA TGTGCCAGCAGTTTAGGGGGTTGGGGGTTGTTTCAGCCCCAGCATTTT.